This T cell receptor beta chain was recovered during a study of blood T cell repertoires in COVID-19. Background on the study: Italy, Spain and the United States were the sources of the convalescent and acute COVID-19 samples.

Methods used by the authors: Amplification with reference gene primers provided the estimates of nucleated cell counts. Clones were sequenced by immunoSEQ multiplex PCR, and TCRdb holds only the in-frame ones, with some missing. That table gives V, J and clone size, and the DNA gave D and trimming. The sample contains around 150,000 clones, about 84% of which appear only once. This CDR3 contains 14 residues. Germline V CDR1 and CDR2: MNHNS, SASEGT. Trimming left V 1 base short and J 1 base short, with 5 bases between. In regard to this clone: Other nucleotide sequences from this sample produce the same CDR3.

Sequences were obtained from peripheral blood. The sequence derives from a human donor in a cohort sampled during active COVID-19. This chain links TRBV6-1 with TRBJ1-5; D is possibly TRBD1 (5 bases). The CDR3: CASSEGQSNQPQHF. The CDR3 bases are TGTGCCAGCAGTGAAGGACAGAGCAATCAGCCCCAGCATTTT.